These 28 T cell receptor beta chains share one sample of origin, sequenced in a study of blood T cell repertoires in COVID-19. Assay used: immunoSEQ multiplex PCR; TCRdb lists only in-frame clones, some missing. The sample shows hundreds of thousands of clones, 90% to 95% of them seen only once. The sequenced material came from peripheral blood. The receptor set was obtained from a man aged 55 to 70 with COVID-19, enrolled during active disease.

The table lists this clone with a count of one. The chain is built from TRBV4-1 and TRBJ2-4; 11 bases line up with TRBD2. CDR3 length: 18 residues. Germline V gene lookup returns CDR1 MGHRA and CDR2 YSYEKL. The trim removed 4 bases at V and 0 bases at J, leaving 8 bases unmatched. Written as DNA, the CDR3 is TGCGCCAGCAGCCCGAATAGCGGGGGGGCCGGAGCCAAAAACATTCAGTACTTC. It specifies CASSPNSGGAGAKNIQYF.

The chain uses TRBV19 and TRBJ1-1, with D possibly being TRBD1 (6 bases). The germline V and J ends were trimmed by 4 bases and 0 bases, with 9 bases remaining between them. The CDR3 extends over 14 amino acids. Germline V gene lookup returns CDR1 LNHDA and CDR2 SQIVND (reference sequence). In nucleotides, the CDR3 is TGTGCCAGTAGTAGACAGGAGCTGAACACTGAAGCTTTCTTT. It specifies CASSRQELNTEAFF.

This chain uses TRBV9 with TRBJ2-1; TRBD2 aligns across 12 bases. CDR1 is SGDLS and CDR2 is YYNGEE in the germline V gene. V trimming: 0 bases; J trimming: 4 bases; junction bases outside the gene matches: 2. The CDR3 runs to 16 residues. CDR3 nucleotide sequence: TGTGCCAGCAGCGTAGATGGGACTAGCGGGTACAATGAGCAGTTCTTC. Amino acids: CASSVDGTSGYNEQFF.

J is TRBJ1-2 and V is TRBV6-5; D gene ambiguous. The germline CDR1 and CDR2 sequences are MNHEY and SVGAGI. CDR3 length: 13 amino acids. The V gene lost 6 bases and the J gene lost 0 bases, with 8 bases spanning the gap. The CDR3: CASRVPANYGYTF. CDR3 coding DNA: TGTGCCAGCAGGGTACCAGCTAACTATGGCTACACCTTC.

This rearrangement joins TRBV5-1 to TRBJ1-2; D is possibly TRBD1 (5 bases). The CDR3 spans 14 residues. Trimming removed 7 bases from V and 2 bases from J, with 15 bases in between. Germline V gene data show CDR1 as SGHRS and CDR2 as YFSETQ. CDR3 in amino acids: CASRSGGVNYGYTF. CDR3 DNA sequence: TGCGCCAGCCGGTCGGGAGGGGTAAACTATGGCTACACCTTC.

This chain's CDR3 is CASSQVQGGIPYNEQFF. The CDR3 DNA follows: TGTGCCAGCAGCCAAGTTCAGGGAGGGATCCCTTACAATGAGCAGTTCTTC. This chain joins TRBV3-1 (or the pseudogene TRBV3-2) and TRBJ2-1; 7 bases are a match to TRBD2. Germline CDR1 LGHDT, CDR2 YNNKEL (reference sequence). Trimming removed 1 base from V and 4 bases from J; junction bases left unmatched: 10. This CDR3 spans 17 amino acids.

V usage is TRBV27 and J usage is TRBJ2-7, with 10 positions matching TRBD2. The CDR3 runs to 13 residues. With V trimmed by 6 bases and J by 4 bases, 3 bases remained unmatched. In germline, CDR1 is MNHEY, CDR2 SMNVEV (reference sequence). CDR3 bases: TGTGCCAGCAGGTCTAGCGGGGGTTACGAGCAGTACTTC. Encoded protein: CASRSSGGYEQYF.

V is TRBV18 and J is TRBJ1-1, with 9 bases fitting TRBD1. This CDR3 has 16 amino acids. CDR1 and CDR2 from the germline V gene are KGHSH and LQKENI. Losses at the gene ends were 6 bases for V and 4 bases for J; bases not matched to a gene: 12. CDR3 loop: CASSPGKQGAGTEAFF. The DNA of the CDR3 is TGTGCCAGCTCCCCAGGAAAACAGGGGGCAGGCACTGAAGCTTTCTTT.

The chain uses TRBV6-6 and TRBJ2-3; D not resolved. The germline V gene encodes CDR1 MNHNY and CDR2 SVGAGI (reference sequence). Between the trimmed V and J ends, which lost 3 bases and 5 bases, there was a span of 9 bases. The CDR3 is 13 amino acids. The CDR3 sequence: CASSYPSLDTQYF. For the CDR3, the DNA is TGTGCCAGCAGTTATCCAAGCCTAGATACGCAGTATTTT.

This chain connects TRBV3-1 (or the pseudogene TRBV3-2) to TRBJ2-1, with a possible D match to TRBD1 (6 bases). This CDR3 has 14 amino acids. From germline, CDR1 is LGHDT and CDR2 YNNKEL (reference sequence). V shed 2 bases and J shed 7 bases, with 12 bases lying between them. The CDR3 DNA reads as TGTGCCAGCAGCCAACCGGTACAGGGTAATGAGCAGTTCTTC. Translated, it gives CASSQPVQGNEQFF.

The table lists this clone with a few counts. The chain links TRBV11-2 to TRBJ2-3; 7 nucleotides align to TRBD1. The germline V gene has CDR1 SGHAT and CDR2 FQNNGV. Trimming removed 5 bases from V and 5 bases from J; junction bases left unmatched: 16. The CDR3 is 17 amino acids. CDR3 amino acids: CASSPPPGAGGRDTQYF. CDR3 in DNA: TGTGCCAGCAGCCCTCCACCAGGGGCAGGGGGACGAGATACGCAGTATTTT.

The rearrangement uses TRBV7-2 and TRBJ2-7; D not certain. The V end lost 1 base, the J end lost 5 bases, and 12 bases lay between the germline ends. In germline, CDR1 is SGHTA, CDR2 FQGNSA. This CDR3 comprises 14 residues. CDR3 in DNA: TGTGCCAGCAGCTTAGTAGCATCGGTACACGAGCAGTACTTC. This translates into CASSLVASVHEQYF.

The chain has TRBV28 and TRBJ2-2, with D hard to call. From germline, CDR1 is MDHEN and CDR2 SYDVKM. Trimming took 2 bases from V and 7 from J, leaving 8 bases between them. There are 13 residues in the CDR3. The CDR3 coding sequence is TGTGCCAGCAGTTTACTGGCTTACGGGGAGCTGTTTTTT. Translation: CASSLLAYGELFF. The whole variable domain, filled in from reference TRBV28 and TRBJ2-2, reads DVKVTQSSRYLVKRTGEKVFLECVQDMDHENMFWYRQDPGLGLRLIYFSYDVKMKEKGDIPEGYSVSREKKERFSLILESASTNQTSMYLCASSLLAYGELFFGEGSRLTVL.

This chain joins TRBV2 and TRBJ2-7; 7 nucleotides align to TRBD2. J was trimmed by 1 base and V by 6 bases; bases with no gene match: 6. In germline, CDR1 is SNHLY, CDR2 FYNNEI. The CDR3 runs to 14 residues. The CDR3 sequence is CASRAGTASYEQYF. CDR3 sequence (DNA): TGTGCCAGCAGAGCGGGAACAGCTTCCTACGAGCAGTACTTC.

This chain connects TRBV7-2 to TRBJ1-2; D might be TRBD1 (5 bases). Trimming took off 2 bases at V and 9 bases at J, with 13 bases between the two ends. This CDR3 spans 13 amino acids. The germline V gene has CDR1 SGHTA and CDR2 FQGNSA. In DNA form, the CDR3 reads TGTGCCAGCAGCTTACAAGGGGTGGAGAGCTACACCTTC. Its protein product is CASSLQGVESYTF.

This clone was recorded only once. The chain links TRBV19 to TRBJ1-2, with D perhaps matching TRBD1 (5 bases). Germline V lookup: CDR1 LNHDA, CDR2 SQIVND (reference sequence). CDR3 length: 13 amino acids. V was shortened by 3 bases and J by 3 bases, with 8 bases between the two germline ends. DNA of the CDR3: TGTGCCAGTAGTATTGGCAGGGACTATGGCTACACCTTC. As protein: CASSIGRDYGYTF.

The rearrangement links TRBV30 to TRBJ1-2; 7 bases line up with TRBD1. Germline V gene data show CDR1 as GTSNPN and CDR2 as SVGIG (reference sequence). Germline trimming cut 3 bases from V and 6 bases from J; bases unmatched to any gene: 7. CDR3 length: 13 residues. The CDR3 region is CAWSGTDRHGYTF. DNA for the CDR3: TGTGCCTGGAGCGGGACAGACAGGCATGGCTACACCTTC. The full variable domain, its missing parts supplied by reference TRBV30 and TRBJ1-2, is SQTIHQWPATLVQPVGSPLSLECTVEGTSNPNLYWYRQAAGRGLQLLFYSVGIGQISSEVPQNLSASRPQDRQFILSSKKLLLSDSGFYLCAWSGTDRHGYTFGSGTRLTVV.

The CDR3, as DNA: TGTGCCACCAATAACGGGGAGGGCAATCAGCCCCAGCATTTT. Protein product: CATNNGEGNQPQHF. The V and J genes are TRBV24-1 and TRBJ1-5, with no clear D. Germline CDR1 and CDR2: KGHDR and SFDVKD. V lost 8 bases, J lost 2 bases, and 12 bases lay in between. The CDR3 extends over 14 amino acids.

J is TRBJ2-1 and V is TRBV4-2, with unresolved D. Germline V gene sequence: CDR1 LGHNA, CDR2 YNFKEQ. Trimming removed 0 bases from V and 6 bases from J, with 6 bases in between. The CDR3 extends over 13 amino acids. The CDR3 sequence is CASSQDWANEQFF. The CDR3 region has the DNA TGTGCCAGCAGCCAAGATTGGGCCAATGAGCAGTTCTTC.

The CDR3 sequence: CASSPPGQGKDQPQHF. The CDR3 nucleotides read TGTGCCAGTAGTCCACCGGGACAGGGTAAAGATCAGCCCCAGCATTTT. The rearrangement joins TRBV19 to TRBJ1-5; 9 nucleotides match TRBD1. V lost 5 bases and J lost 5; bases outside the gene matches: 10. Germline CDR1 is LNHDA and CDR2 is SQIVND (reference sequence). The CDR3 is 16 amino acids.

This chain joins TRBV28 and TRBJ1-2, with TRBD1 matching 12 bases. Trimming cost V 3 bases and J 8 bases; bases outside gene matches: 10. The CDR3 is 16 residues long. CDR1 MDHEN and CDR2 SYDVKM come from the germline V gene. The CDR3 nucleotides are TGTGCCAGCAGTTTTCCCCAGGGACAGGGGGCTCTGGGCTACACCTTC. Protein sequence: CASSFPQGQGALGYTF.

CDR3 sequence (DNA): TGCGCCAGCAGCCCGGGAAAGACGGGGGTCTACACTGAAGCTTTCTTT. Protein sequence: CASSPGKTGVYTEAFF. The genes are TRBV5-1 and TRBJ1-1; TRBD1 is a possible D gene (5 bases). Trimming cost V 4 bases and J 3 bases, with 19 bases left between them. The CDR3 is 16 amino acids. From germline, CDR1 is SGHRS and CDR2 YFSETQ.

There are a few counts of this clone. The J gene is TRBJ1-1, the V gene TRBV3-1 (or the pseudogene TRBV3-2); 7 bases line up with TRBD1. The length of the CDR3 is 14 residues. Trimming took 3 bases from V and 5 from J; bases not matched to a gene: 6. CDR1 LGHDT and CDR2 YNNKEL come from the germline V gene (reference sequence). The CDR3 nucleotides are TGTGCCAGCAGCCAGGGGAGACAGGGAACTGAAGCTTTCTTT. Its translation: CASSQGRQGTEAFF.

The genes are TRBV19 and TRBJ2-7; tentatively, D is TRBD2 (6 bases). The V end lost 6 bases, the J end lost 1 base, and 13 bases lay between the germline ends. Germline loops: CDR1 LNHDA, CDR2 SQIVND (reference sequence). This CDR3 region has 14 residues. The CDR3 DNA reads as TGTGCCAGTAGCTTAGAGGGGACTTCCTACGAGCAGTACTTC. Amino acids: CASSLEGTSYEQYF. Supplemented by reference TRBV19 and TRBJ2-7, the full variable domain reads DGGITQSPKYLFRKEGQNVTLSCEQNLNHDAMYWYRQDPGQGLRLIYYSQIVNDFQKGDIAEGYSVSREKKESFPLTVTSAQKNPTAFYLCASSLEGTSYEQYFGPGTRLTVT.

This clone appeared once. V gene TRBV7-3 combines with J gene TRBJ2-1; TRBD1 aligns across 9 bases. V dropped 5 bases and J dropped 7; count of bases not matched to a gene: 15. Germline V lookup: CDR1 SGHTA, CDR2 FQGTGA. This CDR3 spans 17 amino acids. CDR3: CASSRTDGTGRSNEQFF. The CDR3 nucleotides are TGTGCCAGCAGCCGGACGGACGGGACAGGGAGGAGTAATGAGCAGTTCTTC.

The DNA for the CDR3 is TGTGCCAGCATTTCCTCCGTGACAGGGGCTAATTCACCCCTCCACTTT. This sequence encodes CASISSVTGANSPLHF. The V gene is TRBV28, the J gene TRBJ1-6, with 8 positions matching TRBD1. Germline trimming cut 7 bases from V and 6 bases from J; bases unmatched to any gene: 11. This CDR3 has 16 amino acids. From germline, CDR1 is MDHEN and CDR2 SYDVKM.

The chain couples TRBV12-3 or TRBV12-4 to TRBJ2-7, with TRBD2 matching 7 bases. The CDR3 spans 12 residues. V was pared by 4 bases and J by 7 bases, with 4 bases of the junction left unmatched. In DNA form, the CDR3 reads TGTGCCAGCAGTTGGACTAGTCGGGAGCAGTACTTC. Residues: CASSWTSREQYF.

The chain links TRBV4-2 to TRBJ2-1, with 8 positions matching TRBD1. Germline-derived CDR1 and CDR2 are LGHNA and YNFKEQ. The CDR3 runs to 17 residues. Germline trimming cut 0 bases from V and 0 bases from J; bases unmatched to any gene: 4. The CDR3 loop is CASSQDGTGDSYNEQFF. Written as DNA, the CDR3 is TGTGCCAGCAGCCAAGATGGGACAGGTGACTCCTACAATGAGCAGTTCTTC.